These 17 T cell receptor beta chains were all obtained from the same sample, sequenced in a study of graft-versus-host responses after intestinal transplantation. Labeling with CFSE marked around 200,000 responder cells, which were plated with around 200,000 irradiated, violet-dye-labeled stimulator cells. Measured with immunoSEQ multiplex PCR; TCRdb has only the in-frame clones, and not every one. The sample holds fewer than 15,000 clones, roughly 32% seen once. Specimen: alloreactive CD8+ T cells from a mixed lymphocyte reaction culture, collected before intestinal transplant. Regarding subset: CFSE-low proliferating T cells sorted from roughly six-day pre-transplant mixed lymphocyte reaction (GvH or HvG direction). The receptors derive from a human patient who received an intestinal transplant.

This chain uses TRBV19 with TRBJ2-7; D gene uncertain. The germline V and J ends were trimmed by 3 bases and 6 bases, with 15 bases remaining between them. CDR3 length: 14 residues. From germline, CDR1 is LNHDA and CDR2 SQIVND (reference sequence). The DNA for the CDR3 is TGTGCCAGTAGTATTTTCCCAACCGCTCCCGAGCAGTACTTC. Amino acids: CASSIFPTAPEQYF.

The CDR3 sequence: CASSLRGFVNTEAFF. The CDR3 DNA sequence: TGTGCCAGCAGCCTAAGGGGGTTCGTGAACACTGAAGCTTTCTTT. The chain combines TRBV11-2 with TRBJ1-1; TRBD1 is a possible D gene (6 bases). V was shortened by 5 bases and J by 0 bases, with 13 bases between the two germline ends. Per the germline V gene, CDR1 is SGHAT and CDR2 is FQNNGV. This CDR3 is 15 amino acids long.

This clone has a handful of counts. The J gene is TRBJ2-1, the V gene TRBV27; 9 nucleotides line up with TRBD1. The J segment lost 5 bases and the V segment lost 2 bases, leaving 4 bases of the junction unmatched. The germline CDR1 and CDR2 sequences are MNHEY and SMNVEV (reference sequence). This CDR3 spans 15 amino acids. The CDR3 sequence: CASSLGGQGHNEQFF. CDR3 DNA: TGTGCCAGCAGTTTAGGGGGACAGGGACACAATGAGCAGTTCTTC.

This rearrangement joins TRBV29-1 to TRBJ1-2; 8 bases fit TRBD1. CDR1 and CDR2 (germline): SQVTM, ANQGSEA. V gave up 7 bases and J gave up 2 bases; unmatched junction bases: 6. The CDR3 totals 13 residues. The CDR3 spells CSAGQANNYGYTF. For the CDR3, the DNA is TGCAGCGCGGGACAGGCAAACAACTATGGCTACACCTTC.

V and J are TRBV11-2 and TRBJ2-1; the D is unclear. The CDR3 loop spans 13 amino acids. Trimming cost V 2 bases and J 4 bases, with 6 bases left between them. The germline CDR1 and CDR2 sequences are SGHAT and FQNNGV. CDR3 nucleotides: TGTGCCAGCAGCTTATTAGTTTACAATGAGCAGTTCTTC. It is translated as CASSLLVYNEQFF.

The chain has TRBV27 and TRBJ2-6, with a weak D call TRBD2 (6 bases). Germline loops: CDR1 MNHEY, CDR2 SMNVEV (reference sequence). V lost 4 bases to trimming and J lost 1 base, with 8 bases between them. CDR3 length: 15 residues. CDR3 region: CASSWGVSGANVLTF. DNA for the CDR3: TGTGCCAGCAGTTGGGGGGTGTCTGGGGCCAACGTCCTGACTTTC.

In its sample, this clone was seen a few times. The rearrangement links TRBV7-6 to TRBJ2-3; the D is unclear. V lost 6 bases to trimming and J lost 6 bases, with 7 bases between them. Per the germline V gene, CDR1 is SGHVS and CDR2 is FNYEAQ. CDR3 length: 11 residues. CDR3 protein: CASSNGDTQYF. The CDR3 DNA reads TGTGCCAGCAGTAATGGGGATACGCAGTATTTT.

This clone was observed a few times. CDR3 loop: CASSLGQGKETQYF. The CDR3, as DNA: TGTGCCAGCAGTTTAGGCCAGGGGAAAGAGACCCAGTACTTC. The chain combines TRBV27 with TRBJ2-5; maybe TRBD1 (6 bases). This CDR3 has 14 amino acids. V lost 2 bases to trimming and J lost 3 bases, with 10 bases between them. The V gene's germline CDR1 is MNHEY and CDR2 SMNVEV (reference sequence).

This clone was counted between two and nine times. This rearrangement joins TRBV4-3 to TRBJ1-1; the D is unclear. CDR3 length equals 12 residues. Germline CDR1 LGHNA, CDR2 YSLEER. Trimming stripped 1 base from V and 2 bases from J, with 2 bases between. The CDR3 DNA is TGCGCCAGCAGCCAAGTAAACACTGAAGCTTTCTTT. It is translated as CASSQVNTEAFF.

Only one count was recorded for this clone. The CDR3 region has the DNA TGTGCCAGTAAGGCCAGCTACTTGGGCTACACCTTC. Translated, it gives CASKASYLGYTF. The gene calls are TRBV19 and TRBJ1-2, with D hard to call. The CDR3 is made up of 12 amino acids. From germline, CDR1 is LNHDA and CDR2 SQIVND (reference sequence). The V and J ends lost 7 bases and 8 bases respectively, with 14 bases between them.

The rearrangement joins TRBV4-1 to TRBJ2-4; D unclear. This CDR3 is 12 amino acids long. Looked up from germline, CDR1 is MGHRA and CDR2 is YSYEKL. V was trimmed by 2 bases and J by 6 bases, leaving 5 bases between them. This CDR3 is CASSQPGNIQYF. The CDR3 coding sequence is TGCGCCAGCAGCCAACCGGGAAACATTCAGTACTTC.

CDR3 in amino acids: CASSQVPRRTGVYGYTF. The CDR3 coding sequence is TGCGCCAGCAGCCAAGTCCCTCGGCGGACAGGGGTCTATGGCTACACCTTC. The chain joins TRBV4-1 to TRBJ1-2; TRBD1 agrees at 9 bases. V lost 1 base, J lost 4 bases, and 10 bases stayed unmatched. The CDR3 spans 17 residues. Germline lookup yields CDR1 MGHRA and CDR2 YSYEKL.

The chain carries TRBV4-1 and TRBJ1-1; D is unclear. Trimming stripped 1 base from V and 3 bases from J, with 6 bases between. Germline lookup yields CDR1 MGHRA and CDR2 YSYEKL. The CDR3 has 13 amino acids. CDR3 protein: CASSQGGYTEAFF. The CDR3, as DNA: TGCGCCAGCAGCCAAGGAGGGTACACTGAAGCTTTCTTT.

CDR3 nucleotides: TGTGCCTGGAGTAATGCCCCCCATGGCTACACCTTC. This gives the protein CAWSNAPHGYTF. This chain connects TRBV30 to TRBJ1-2; D is uncertain. CDR1 and CDR2 (germline): GTSNPN, SVGIG (reference sequence). V was shortened by 2 bases and J by 6 bases, with 10 bases between the two germline ends. The CDR3 covers 12 residues.

This chain joins TRBV9 and TRBJ2-5, with TRBD2 matching over 8 bases. The V gene's germline CDR1 is SGDLS and CDR2 YYNGEE. The V and J ends lost 2 bases and 5 bases, in that order; junction bases with no gene match: 8. The CDR3 runs 15 residues. CDR3 nucleotides: TGTGCCAGCAGCGTCTACGGGGGGGGAGGGGAGACCCAGTACTTC. This encodes CASSVYGGGGETQYF.

This chain links TRBV7-6 with TRBJ2-3; 7 bases are shared with TRBD1. Germline CDR1 reads SGHVS; CDR2 reads FNYEAQ. The CDR3 runs to 15 residues. Trimming took 5 bases from V and 3 from J; bases not matched to a gene: 8. The DNA for the CDR3 is TGTGCCAGCAGCGTCCGACAGGGTTTGACAGATACGCAGTATTTT. Its translation is CASSVRQGLTDTQYF.

In this sample, this clone turned up a few times. CDR3 amino acids: CASSLGGSYGYTF. CDR3 bases: TGTGCCAGCAGCTTAGGCGGCAGCTATGGCTACACCTTC. The rearrangement joins TRBV7-8 to TRBJ1-2, with D uncertain. Germline assignment: CDR1 SGHVS and CDR2 FQNEAQ. The CDR3 has 13 residues. V was shortened by 1 base and J by 4 bases, with 7 bases between the two germline ends.